This T cell receptor (beta chain) was sequenced for a study of identical twins. General observations from the study: Alpha sequences that were out-of-frame and twin-shared showed an excess of low generation probability.

TCRdb redid the calling of the 5' RACE reads with MiXCR, one entry per CDR3 protein. The table includes roughly 350,000 distinct CDR3 sequences, around an eighth detected once. In this sample, this clonotype turned up many times. Antigen: not known. This CDR3 is 15 amino acids long. Looked up from germline, CDR1 is SGHAT and CDR2 is FQNNGV. The trim removed 4 bases at V and 4 bases at J, leaving 0 bases unmatched. In addition, the sample was reused for a study of yellow fever vaccine responses in identical twins.

Specimen: CD8+ T cells sorted from blood. The chain couples TRBV11-2 to TRBJ2-3; 15 bases align to TRBD2. This clonotype was sampled from a woman aged 18-35 years in good health. The CDR3 nucleotides read TGTGCCAGCAGCTGGACTAGCGGGGGGGCAGATACGCAGTATTTT. It yields the protein CASSWTSGGADTQYF.